This T cell receptor (beta chain) was identified in a study of metastatic and nonmetastatic thyroid tumors. The study, taken as a whole, reports: Significantly higher TCR beta diversity was reportedly seen in malignant thyroid tumors than benign nodules, in blood and tumor.

Thyroid surgery took place with no prior treatment in any patient. This CDR3 is built from 13 residues. Germline CDR1 LNHNV, CDR2 YYDKDF (reference sequence). V lost 0 bases, J lost 6 bases, and 6 bases lay in between. Per the original methods: Construction of a distant-metastasis classifier for papillary thyroid cancer relied on CDR3 differences across clinicopathological groups. TCRdb re-called the PCR reads through MiXCR. These V and J calls derive from TCRdb rather than the authors' analysis. Among about 43,000 clones listed, about 10% were seen once. This clone occurred many times. What it binds is not known.

This clonotype originated in a female donor with papillary thyroid cancer or a benign thyroid nodule (not recorded which). Some clones in this sample may be carry-over from other donors' samples. This chain connects TRBV15 to TRBJ1-5; D possibly corresponds to TRBD1 (6 bases). Sequences were obtained from blood. The CDR3 DNA is TGTGCCACCAGCAGAGAAGGGGGTCAGCCCCAGCATTTT. Protein sequence: CATSREGGQPQHF.